A single sample is the source of the 26 T cell receptor beta chains below, sequenced in a study of blood T cells in healthy people across ages. A second roughly 6 to 12 cycle PCR used barcoded and J-beta primers. MiXCR, run by TCRdb on the 5' RACE reads, gives a single entry per CDR3 protein. The data contain some 900,000 distinct CDR3 sequences, around 46% of them singletons. Sequenced material: blood. These receptors came from a man between 25 and 39 years old in good health.

This chain uses TRBV3-1 with TRBJ2-1, with unresolved D. Between the trimmed V and J ends, which lost 0 bases and 3 bases, there was a span of 9 bases. CDR1 is LGHDT, CDR2 YNNKEL, per germline (reference sequence). The CDR3 covers 15 residues. DNA of the CDR3: TGTGCCAGCAGCCAAGACGAGTCAGTCTACAATGAGCAGTTCTTC. Encoded protein: CASSQDESVYNEQFF.

The rearrangement joins TRBV14 to TRBJ2-3, with D unclear. Germline V gene sequence: CDR1 SGHDN, CDR2 FVKESK. Trimming left V 0 bases short and J 4 bases short, with 5 bases between. This CDR3 has 13 amino acids. CDR3 DNA: TGTGCCAGCAGCCAAGATATCGCAGATACGCAGTATTTT. Translating gives CASSQDIADTQYF.

This clonotype appeared a few times. The chain joins TRBV5-1 to TRBJ2-7; D unresolved. The CDR3 runs 13 residues. Germline CDR1 and CDR2: SGHRS and YFSETQ. V was shortened by 0 bases and J by 12 bases, with 16 bases between the two germline ends. The CDR3 bases are TGCGCCAGCAGCTTGGTAGGACGCTCTCAGGCGTACTTC. This translates into CASSLVGRSQAYF.

Remarks on this clonotype: Germline is not matched at one junction end, which may reflect a read error. The chain carries TRBV9 and TRBJ1-5; no reliable D call. In germline, CDR1 is SGDLS, CDR2 YYNGEE. This CDR3 comprises 13 residues. The CDR3 sequence: CASSVDSNQPRHF. The CDR3 DNA is TGTGCCAGCAGCGTAGACAGCAATCAGCCCCGGCATTTT. Looking up the rest from reference TRBV9 and TRBJ1-5 gives the full variable domain: DSGVTQTPKHLITATGQRVTLRCSPRSGDLSVYWYQQSLDQGLQFLIQYYNGEERAKGNILERFSAQQFPDLHSELNLSSLELGDSALYFCASSVDSNQPRHFGDGTRLSIL.

At least ten counts were recorded for this clonotype. This sequence joins TRBV28 and TRBJ2-1; D perhaps matches TRBD1 (5 bases). Germline CDR1 is MDHEN and CDR2 is SYDVKM. V lost 5 bases to trimming and J lost 8 bases, with 13 bases between them. CDR3 length equals 13 residues. The CDR3, as DNA: TGTGCCAGCAGTGGAATCCAGGGTTATGAGCAGTTCTTC. Its protein product is CASSGIQGYEQFF.

The chain employs TRBV4-1 and TRBJ2-3; perhaps TRBD1 as D (6 bases). V was pared by 6 bases and J by 4 bases, with 14 bases between. The CDR3 runs to 14 residues. Germline CDR1 MGHRA, CDR2 YSYEKL. Written as DNA, the CDR3 is TGCGCCAGCAGTCATAAGGGGGTAGCAGATACGCAGTATTTT. Translated: CASSHKGVADTQYF.

The chain uses TRBV10-3 and TRBJ1-6; 9 nucleotides match TRBD1. Germline-derived CDR1 and CDR2 are ENHRY and SYGVKD. With V trimmed by 5 bases and J by 6 bases, 2 bases remained unmatched. The CDR3 totals 14 residues. The CDR3 spells CAISPGQGNSPLHF. The CDR3 nucleotides are TGTGCCATCAGTCCGGGACAGGGTAATTCACCCCTCCACTTT.

This clonotype was seen only a few times. V usage is TRBV29-1 and J usage is TRBJ2-7, with D maybe TRBD2 (5 bases). Germline V lookup: CDR1 SQVTM, CDR2 ANQGSEA. The length of the CDR3 is 13 residues. The germline V and J ends were trimmed by 6 bases and 3 bases, with 15 bases remaining between them. DNA for the CDR3: TGCAGCGTATGTTGGGGAGAAAACTACGAGCAGTACTTC. It yields the protein CSVCWGENYEQYF.

V and J are TRBV20-1 and TRBJ2-1; D is perhaps TRBD2 (7 bases). Germline-derived CDR1 and CDR2 are DFQATT and SNEGSKA (reference sequence). The CDR3 contains 14 residues. Trimming cost V 6 bases and J 3 bases, with 15 bases left between them. Here the CDR3 DNA reads TGCAGTGCCAAGGGGGGGGCGAACTACAATGAGCAGTTCTTC. Translating gives CSAKGGANYNEQFF.

The CDR3 reads CASSEALPGLAGRKTYNEQYF. The CDR3 bases are TGTGCCAGCAGTGAAGCGCTTCCAGGACTAGCGGGGCGGAAGACCTACAATGAGCAGTACTTC. V gene TRBV2 combines with J gene TRBJ2-1; 12 bases match TRBD2. The end of the DNA fits TRBJ2-7 better, so the J call may be wrong. The CDR3 is 21 residues long. The germline V gene encodes CDR1 SNHLY and CDR2 FYNNEI.

This clonotype was picked up one time. The chain combines TRBV18 with TRBJ2-4; D remains unclear. The end of the DNA fits TRBJ2-7 better, so the J call may be wrong. Germline assignment: CDR1 KGHSH and CDR2 LQKENI. This CDR3 comprises 13 residues. The CDR3 region is CASSPGISNEQYF. CDR3 DNA sequence: TGTGCCAGCTCACCGGGGATTAGCAACGAGCAGTACTTC.

This clonotype was counted between two and nine times. J is TRBJ1-5 and V is TRBV12-3 or TRBV12-4; D is uncertain. Trimming took 3 bases from V and 4 from J, leaving 7 bases between them. The CDR3 consists of 13 residues. The CDR3 bases are TGTGCCAGCAGTTTTCGGGTTAATCAGCCCCAGCATTTT. Protein product: CASSFRVNQPQHF.

The chain links TRBV7-2 to TRBJ2-3; 12 bases are a match to TRBD2. CDR3 length: 17 residues. V lost 5 bases and J lost 4; bases outside the gene matches: 10. Germline V gene data show CDR1 as SGHTA and CDR2 as FQGNSA. CDR3: CASSRSSGGEVPDTQYF. In DNA form, the CDR3 reads TGTGCCAGCAGCCGGTCTAGCGGGGGGGAGGTTCCAGATACGCAGTATTTT.

The CDR3 here is CASSCPGQSYEQYF. CDR3 DNA sequence: TGTGCCAGCAGTTGCCCGGGACAGTCCTACGAGCAGTACTTC. The V and J genes are TRBV28 and TRBJ2-7, with TRBD1 identical over 7 bases. The CDR3 runs to 14 residues. CDR1 and CDR2 (germline): MDHEN, SYDVKM. Trimming removed 4 bases from V and 1 base from J; junction bases left unmatched: 4.

Concerning this clonotype: One end of the junction fails to match germline, which may point to a read error. The CDR3 region has the DNA TGTGCCTGGCAGGGGAACACTGGAGCTTTCTTT. It specifies CAWQGNTGAFF. V and J are TRBV30 and TRBJ1-1, with D maybe TRBD1 (6 bases). Germline CDR1 reads GTSNPN; CDR2 reads SVGIG (reference sequence). The CDR3 runs 11 residues. The whole variable domain, filled in from reference TRBV30 and TRBJ1-1, reads SQTIHQWPATLVQPVGSPLSLECTVEGTSNPNLYWYRQAAGRGLQLLFYSVGIGQISSEVPQNLSASRPQDRQFILSSKKLLLSDSGFYLCAWQGNTGAFFGQGTRLTVV.

Worth noting for this clonotype: A read error may account for a junction end that differs from germline. V gene TRBV11-2 combines with J gene TRBJ2-3; D not certain. CDR3 length equals 14 residues. Germline lookup yields CDR1 SGHAT and CDR2 FQNNGV. CDR3 coding DNA: TGTGCCAGCAGCTTAGGCGCGACCACAGATGCGCAGTATTTT. It translates to CASSLGATTDAQYF.

The chain is built from TRBV12-3 or TRBV12-4 and TRBJ1-5; D perhaps matches TRBD1 (6 bases). This CDR3 is built from 14 residues. V was pared by 5 bases and J by 6 bases, with 14 bases between. The CDR3 DNA sequence: TGTGCCAGCAGTGTACGGGGGCATAGTCAGCCCCAGCATTTT. Protein product: CASSVRGHSQPQHF.

The chain employs TRBV2 and TRBJ2-5, with D uncertain. The CDR3 loop spans 13 amino acids. The germline gives CDR1 SNHLY, CDR2 FYNNEI. V was cut by 8 bases and J by 5 bases, with 15 bases left in between. The CDR3 DNA is TGTGCCAGCGATACCCAGGTCCAGGAGACCCAGTACTTC. Protein product: CASDTQVQETQYF.

A few counts support this clonotype. V usage is TRBV12-3 or TRBV12-4 and J usage is TRBJ2-3; 12 nucleotides match TRBD2. The CDR3 is 16 amino acids. V shed 2 bases, J shed 3 bases, and the junction held 3 bases outside the gene matches. The CDR3 DNA reads as TGTGCCAGCAGTTTACCTAGCGGGGGGGCTACAGATACGCAGTATTTT. It codes for CASSLPSGGATDTQYF.

This clonotype was recorded a few times. This rearrangement joins TRBV12-3 or TRBV12-4 to TRBJ2-1; 7 bases are shared with TRBD1. The CDR3 loop spans 15 amino acids. The V gene end was trimmed by 6 bases and the J gene end by 4 bases; junction bases not matched to a gene: 9. CDR3 amino acids: CASSPSGTAYNEQFF. CDR3 nucleotide sequence: TGTGCCAGCAGCCCCTCCGGGACAGCTTACAATGAGCAGTTCTTC.

This rearrangement joins TRBV7-9 to TRBJ1-6; 8 positions match TRBD1. Germline CDR1 is SEHNR and CDR2 is FQNEAQ (reference sequence). J gave up 8 bases and V 5 bases, and 17 bases lay outside the gene matches. The length of the CDR3 is 18 residues. The CDR3 reads CASSQRTTGAGYDSPLHF. The CDR3 nucleotides read TGTGCCAGCAGCCAGAGAACGACAGGGGCCGGGTATGATTCACCCCTCCACTTT.

The chain recombines TRBV28 with TRBJ1-2; 8 bases are a match to TRBD1. Trimming at V came to 7 bases and at J to 3 bases, leaving 4 bases not matched to a gene. Germline CDR1 and CDR2: MDHEN and SYDVKM. This CDR3 spans 13 amino acids. CDR3 nucleotides: TGTGCCAGCAAGGCAGGGGGCTACTATGGCTACACCTTC. Protein product: CASKAGGYYGYTF.

The rearrangement uses TRBV25-1 and TRBJ1-2; perhaps TRBD1 as D (5 bases). The V gene's germline CDR1 is MGHDK and CDR2 SYGVNS. V was clipped by 4 bases and J by 3 bases, with 15 bases between them. The CDR3 has 15 amino acids. The chain's CDR3 is CASSGPGRADYGYTF. The DNA for the CDR3 is TGTGCCAGCAGTGGACCAGGCAGGGCGGACTATGGCTACACCTTC.

The J gene is TRBJ2-7, the V gene TRBV4-3, with D perhaps matching TRBD1 or TRBD2 (5 bases each). Germline lookup yields CDR1 LGHNA and CDR2 YSLEER. The V end was cut by 1 base, the J end by 4 bases, with 23 bases between. CDR3 length equals 18 residues. The CDR3 is CASSQGRRTTGRSYEQYF. As DNA, the CDR3 is TGCGCCAGCAGCCAAGGTCGGCGTACCACGGGACGGAGTTACGAGCAGTACTTC.

The chain uses TRBV4-3 and TRBJ2-1; 9 bases map to TRBD2. J lost 9 bases, V lost 0 bases, and 12 bases had no gene match. This CDR3 is built from 17 residues. The germline CDR1 and CDR2 sequences are LGHNA and YSLEER. The CDR3 loop is CASSQDSGRVSGGEQFF. CDR3 bases: TGCGCCAGCAGCCAAGATTCAGGCCGGGTTAGCGGGGGTGAGCAGTTCTTC.

This clonotype was observed a handful of times. The chain has TRBV19 and TRBJ2-1; D unresolved. Germline loops: CDR1 LNHDA, CDR2 SQIVND (reference sequence). Trimming shortened V by 4 bases and J by 6 bases, and 7 bases separated the two germline ends. This CDR3 is built from 12 residues. The DNA of the CDR3 is TGTGCCAGTAGTACCTCAGGCAATGAGCAGTTCTTC. Translating gives CASSTSGNEQFF.